The 10 T cell receptor beta chains presented below share a single source sample, sequenced in a study of cytotoxic CD8 clonotypes in ibrutinib-treated CLL. Generated by immunoSEQ multiplex PCR, the TCRdb table keeps only in-frame clones and is missing some. The sample has around 140,000 clones, 75% to 90% seen once. The sequenced sample was PBMCs, obtained after 24 months of ibrutinib treatment. Source of these receptors: a human donor with chronic lymphocytic leukemia.

This clone was observed at least ten times. This chain joins TRBV5-1 and TRBJ2-3; D call uncertain. Per germline, CDR1 SGHRS and CDR2 YFSETQ. CDR3 length: 15 amino acids. The V and J ends lost 0 bases and 2 bases respectively, with 10 bases between them. The CDR3 DNA reads as TGCGCCAGCAGCTTGGCGAGAGACGCCACAGATACGCAGTATTTT. Protein sequence: CASSLARDATDTQYF. Combining the CDR3 with reference TRBV5-1 and TRBJ2-3 gives the whole variable domain KAGVTQTPRYLIKTRGQQVTLSCSPISGHRSVSWYQQTPGQGLQFLFEYFSETQRNKGNFPGRFSGRQFSNSRSEMNVSTLELGDSALYLCASSLARDATDTQYFGPGTRLTVL.

J is TRBJ1-1 and V is TRBV6-4, with D unclear. Germline loops: CDR1 MRHNA, CDR2 SNTAGT. This CDR3 is 13 amino acids long. Trimming removed 7 bases from V and 4 bases from J, with 13 bases in between. In nucleotides, the CDR3 is TGTGCCAGCACTTTTGAGGTGGGCACTGAAGCTTTCTTT. Protein: CASTFEVGTEAFF.

Comments on this clone: The junction and the germline gene differ at one end; a read error may be behind it. This chain joins TRBV7-8 and TRBJ2-5; 8 bases align to TRBD2. The germline V gene has CDR1 SGHVS and CDR2 FQNEAQ. This CDR3 has 17 amino acids. CDR3: CASSLGLAGIRQEAQYF. CDR3 nucleotide sequence: TGTGCCAGCAGCTTGGGCCTAGCGGGCATCCGCCAAGAGGCCCAGTACTTC.

The chain combines TRBV19 with TRBJ2-3; the D is unclear. There are 14 residues in the CDR3. CDR1 and CDR2 (germline): LNHDA, SQIVND (reference sequence). V gave up 8 bases and J gave up 2 bases, with 14 bases separating them. The CDR3, as DNA: TGTGCCAGTGGAGAACGACGGACCACAGATACGCAGTATTTT. Protein product: CASGERRTTDTQYF.

The CDR3: CASNGQGTRSSYNEQFF. As DNA, the CDR3 is TGTGCCAGTAATGGACAGGGGACACGAAGCTCCTACAATGAGCAGTTCTTC. The chain combines TRBV25-1 with TRBJ2-1, with 9 bases matching TRBD1. Germline CDR1 and CDR2: MGHDK and SYGVNS. This CDR3 comprises 17 residues. V dropped 9 bases and J dropped 0; count of bases not matched to a gene: 12.

V is TRBV7-9 and J is TRBJ2-1; 9 nucleotides agree with TRBD2. The CDR3 runs to 16 residues. J was trimmed by 8 bases and V by 2 bases; bases with no gene match: 10. Germline assignment: CDR1 SEHNR and CDR2 FQNEAQ (reference sequence). DNA for the CDR3: TGTGCCAGCAGCTTATCGGCTAGCGGGGCCTCTGATGAGCAGTTCTTC. It codes for CASSLSASGASDEQFF.

V usage is TRBV18 and J usage is TRBJ2-1; 8 bases agree with TRBD1. Looked up from germline, CDR1 is KGHSH and CDR2 is LQKENI. With 2 bases clipped from V and 2 bases from J, the junction kept 8 bases outside the gene matches. This CDR3 contains 17 residues. The CDR3 sequence is CASSPFSGQGTYNEQFF. In nucleotides, the CDR3 is TGTGCCAGCTCACCATTCAGCGGACAGGGCACCTACAATGAGCAGTTCTTC.

V gene TRBV28 combines with J gene TRBJ2-7; 11 nucleotides align to TRBD2. V shed 2 bases, J shed 7 bases, and the junction held 7 bases outside the gene matches. The CDR3 has 15 amino acids. Germline values: CDR1 MDHEN, CDR2 SYDVKM. CDR3 region: CASSLRASGRMEQYF. The CDR3 DNA reads TGTGCCAGCAGTTTAAGGGCTAGCGGGAGGATGGAGCAGTACTTC.

The gene calls are TRBV28 and TRBJ2-7; TRBD1 might be the D (5 bases). The length of the CDR3 is 14 residues. V lost 6 bases, J lost 3 bases, and 15 bases lay in between. Per the germline V gene, CDR1 is MDHEN and CDR2 is SYDVKM. DNA of the CDR3: TGTGCCAGCAGCCCCAGGGTAGTTATCTACGAGCAGTACTTC. Translating it yields CASSPRVVIYEQYF.

The rearrangement joins TRBV28 to TRBJ2-2; D might be TRBD1 (5 bases). Between the trimmed V and J ends, which lost 9 bases and 3 bases, there was a span of 14 bases. Germline-derived CDR1 and CDR2 are MDHEN and SYDVKM. This CDR3 region has 14 residues. CDR3 in amino acids: CASLGPTDTGELFF. DNA of the CDR3: TGTGCCAGTTTGGGCCCGACAGACACCGGGGAGCTGTTTTTT. Looking up the rest from reference TRBV28 and TRBJ2-2 gives the full variable domain: DVKVTQSSRYLVKRTGEKVFLECVQDMDHENMFWYRQDPGLGLRLIYFSYDVKMKEKGDIPEGYSVSREKKERFSLILESASTNQTSMYLCASLGPTDTGELFFGEGSRLTVL.